Presented here are 18 T cell receptor beta chains from one specimen sequenced in a study of shared clonotypes between healthy human individuals. Using immunoSEQ multiplex PCR, the repertoire was profiled, and TCRdb retains in-frame clones only, with some absent. The sample has fewer than 2.5 million clones; approximately 93% are singletons. The specimen sequenced was naive CD4+ T cells from PBMCs. Subset specified: CD45RA+ positively selected. These receptors all come from a man aged 18 to 30 in good health. Some clones in this sample may be carry-over from other donors' samples.

This chain connects TRBV27 to TRBJ2-2; 8 positions match TRBD2. Germline V lookup: CDR1 MNHEY, CDR2 SMNVEV (reference sequence). V was clipped by 6 bases and J by 6 bases; unmatched bases: 12. The CDR3 is 16 amino acids. Here the CDR3 reads CASRFLGTSAPGELFF. Written as DNA, the CDR3 is TGTGCCAGCAGATTCCTAGGGACTAGTGCCCCCGGGGAGCTGTTTTTT.

The chain employs TRBV28 and TRBJ1-1; D ambiguous. The germline CDR1 and CDR2 sequences are MDHEN and SYDVKM. This CDR3 has 15 residues. Trimming took 5 bases from V and 5 from J, leaving 18 bases between them. CDR3 nucleotides: TGTGCCAGCAGTCCTCTACGGACTTTTCAGACTGAAGCTTTCTTT. Translation gives CASSPLRTFQTEAFF.

The chain carries TRBV27 and TRBJ2-1; 10 nucleotides align to TRBD2. Germline trimming cut 2 bases from V and 9 bases from J; bases unmatched to any gene: 1. The germline V gene encodes CDR1 MNHEY and CDR2 SMNVEV (reference sequence). The CDR3 is made up of 13 amino acids. The CDR3 protein is CASSLTSGVEQFF. In nucleotides, the CDR3 is TGTGCCAGCAGTTTAACTAGCGGGGTTGAGCAGTTCTTC.

V gene TRBV19 combines with J gene TRBJ2-7; 9 nucleotides match TRBD1. The V gene end was trimmed by 5 bases and the J gene end by 3 bases; junction bases not matched to a gene: 8. Germline CDR1 reads LNHDA; CDR2 reads SQIVND (reference sequence). This CDR3 spans 15 amino acids. CDR3 in amino acids: CASSGGQGSLYEQYF. CDR3 coding DNA: TGTGCCAGTAGTGGGGGACAGGGCTCCCTCTACGAGCAGTACTTC.

V is TRBV28 and J is TRBJ2-4, with a weak D call TRBD2 (6 bases). The CDR3 totals 14 residues. V lost 7 bases and J lost 1, with 11 bases in between. Germline loops: CDR1 MDHEN, CDR2 SYDVKM. CDR3 loop: CASTPGGAKNIQYF. CDR3 bases: TGTGCCAGCACTCCAGGAGGGGCCAAAAACATTCAGTACTTC.

The V call is TRBV5-4, the J call TRBJ2-5, with D hard to call. There are 13 residues in the CDR3. With 4 bases removed from V and 1 base from J, the gap between germline ends came to 8 bases. Germline CDR1 reads SGHNT; CDR2 reads YYREEE (reference sequence). The DNA for the CDR3 is TGTGCCAGCAGCCCGTTGGCCCAAGAGACCCAGTACTTC. Protein product: CASSPLAQETQYF.

This clone has a single count. This specimen includes other DNA sequences encoding the same CDR3. The chain is built from TRBV5-8 and TRBJ2-7; D ambiguous. V was cut by 1 base and J by 4 bases, with 9 bases left in between. The germline V gene encodes CDR1 SGHTS and CDR2 YDEGEE. The length of the CDR3 is 13 residues. Here the CDR3 reads CASSLPGPYEQYF. The DNA of the CDR3 is TGTGCCAGCAGCTTGCCAGGACCTTACGAGCAGTACTTC.

The chain carries TRBV29-1 and TRBJ1-2; no firm D call. Trimming removed 4 bases from V and 3 bases from J, with 12 bases in between. Per germline, CDR1 SQVTM and CDR2 ANQGSEA. CDR3 length equals 13 residues. For the CDR3, the DNA is TGCAGCGTTGTTGGCAGTGCCCACTATGGCTACACCTTC. This sequence encodes CSVVGSAHYGYTF. Full variable domain (remainder filled in from reference TRBV29-1 and TRBJ1-2): SAVISQKPSRDICQRGTSLTIQCQVDSQVTMMFWYRQQPGQSLTLIATANQGSEATYESGFVIDKFPISRPNLTFSTLTVSNMSPEDSSIYLCSVVGSAHYGYTFGSGTRLTVV.

The chain employs TRBV28 and TRBJ1-2, with D unresolved. The V and J ends lost 6 bases and 6 bases respectively, with 11 bases between them. Germline-derived CDR1 and CDR2 are MDHEN and SYDVKM. The CDR3 is made up of 12 amino acids. This chain's CDR3 is CASRSQWNGYTF. CDR3 sequence (DNA): TGTGCCAGCAGGAGTCAATGGAATGGCTACACCTTC.

The rearrangement joins TRBV9 to TRBJ1-1, with no clear D. The V gene lost 3 bases and the J gene lost 7 bases, with 19 bases spanning the gap. Germline CDR1 SGDLS, CDR2 YYNGEE. The CDR3 is 15 amino acids. As DNA, the CDR3 is TGTGCCAGCAGCGCATTAATGGACCCCAGCAATGAAGCTTTCTTT. This gives the protein CASSALMDPSNEAFF.

This clone has only one observation. The V call is TRBV28, the J call TRBJ1-4, with D perhaps TRBD1 (6 bases). The CDR3 totals 15 residues. V was clipped by 3 bases and J by 4 bases, with 12 bases between them. In germline, CDR1 is MDHEN, CDR2 SYDVKM. In DNA, the CDR3 is TGTGCCAGCAGTTTTTTTGGAGGGGGTAATGAAAAACTGTTTTTT. It encodes CASSFFGGGNEKLFF.

The chain has TRBV10-3 and TRBJ2-6; D perhaps matches TRBD1 (6 bases). This CDR3 has 16 amino acids. V was clipped by 6 bases and J by 1 base, with 13 bases between them. Germline assignment: CDR1 ENHRY and CDR2 SYGVKD. The CDR3 coding sequence is TGTGCCATCAGGAATACAGGGTTATCTGGGGCCAACGTCCTGACTTTC. Its translation is CAIRNTGLSGANVLTF.

This clone showed up just once. This chain uses TRBV11-2 with TRBJ2-7; 7 bases agree with TRBD1. The CDR3 runs 17 residues. Trimming removed 5 bases from V and 4 bases from J; junction bases left unmatched: 17. Germline CDR1 SGHAT, CDR2 FQNNGV. CDR3: CASSRRQGVWDQYEQYF. The CDR3 coding sequence is TGTGCCAGCAGCCGCCGACAGGGTGTCTGGGATCAATACGAGCAGTACTTC.

The V call is TRBV11-1, the J call TRBJ2-7; tentatively, D is TRBD2 (6 bases). Germline assignment: CDR1 SGHAT and CDR2 FQDESV (reference sequence). The CDR3 extends over 15 amino acids. The germline V and J ends were trimmed by 2 bases and 4 bases, with 15 bases remaining between them. CDR3 residues: CASSLQRRAGYEQYF. The CDR3 nucleotides are TGTGCCAGCAGCTTACAACGCCGGGCGGGGTACGAGCAGTACTTC. The whole variable domain, remainder taken from reference TRBV11-1 and TRBJ2-7, is EAEVAQSPRYKITEKSQAVAFWCDPISGHATLYWYRQILGQGPELLVQFQDESVVDDSQLPKDRFSAERLKGVDSTLKIQPAELGDSAMYLCASSLQRRAGYEQYFGPGTRLTVT.

The chain recombines TRBV28 with TRBJ2-3; D call uncertain. V was trimmed by 6 bases and J by 7 bases, leaving 14 bases between them. This CDR3 contains 13 residues. Germline values: CDR1 MDHEN, CDR2 SYDVKM. In nucleotides, the CDR3 is TGTGCCAGCAGGCGGCGACCACAGAATACGCAGTATTTT. Protein: CASRRRPQNTQYF.

This sequence joins TRBV28 and TRBJ2-7; 10 nucleotides agree with TRBD2. V lost 3 bases, J lost 1 base, and 3 bases stayed unmatched. The CDR3 runs 15 residues. The germline V gene has CDR1 MDHEN and CDR2 SYDVKM. The CDR3 region is CASSLGTSVSYEQYF. The CDR3 DNA sequence: TGTGCCAGCAGTTTGGGGACTAGCGTATCCTACGAGCAGTACTTC.

The chain uses TRBV5-1 and TRBJ2-1, with 7 bases identical to TRBD2. V trimming: 0 bases; J trimming: 6 bases; junction bases outside the gene matches: 6. Germline lookup yields CDR1 SGHRS and CDR2 YFSETQ. The length of the CDR3 is 15 residues. This CDR3 is CASSLVLAEANEQFF. The CDR3 nucleotides read TGCGCCAGCAGCTTGGTCCTAGCGGAGGCCAATGAGCAGTTCTTC.

V and J are TRBV6-6 and TRBJ2-7; 11 nucleotides align to TRBD1. The CDR3 length is 14 residues. Germline V lookup: CDR1 MNHNY, CDR2 SVGAGI (reference sequence). J lost 7 bases, V lost 6 bases, and 8 bases had no gene match. This chain's CDR3 is CASRPDRGPREQYF. In DNA, the CDR3 is TGTGCCAGCAGACCGGACAGGGGGCCCAGGGAGCAGTACTTC.